This entry describes one TCR beta chain. At one boundary the junction diverges from the germline segment, which might be a read error. A multiplex PCR was run with 60 Vbeta primers and 13 Jbeta primers. The protocol was immunoSEQ multiplex PCR, while the TCRdb copy is restricted to in-frame clones and leaves out a portion. The sample includes over 120,000 clones, approximately 80% of them seen just once. CDR3 size: 14 residues. Germline CDR1 is WSHSY and CDR2 is SAAADI. This specimen comes from a study of cytomegalovirus exposure and HLA in healthy donors. The chain recombines TRBV10-2 with TRBJ2-1; TRBD2 is a possible D gene (5 bases). This sequence originates from a man aged 35 to 55 in good health and CMV-seronegative. Sequenced: PBMCs. CDR3 bases: TGCGCCAGCTGTGACCCCTACGGGGTCAATGAGCAGTTCTTC. This sequence encodes CASCDPYGVNEQFF.